What follows is one T cell receptor beta chain and its context. Under the authors' procedure: Estimated nucleated cell counts came from reference gene primer amplification. TCRdb keeps only in-frame clones here, not all; method: immunoSEQ multiplex PCR. V, J and clone size were drawn from that table, and D and trimming were deduced from the DNA. This sample has about 17,000 clones, with over 75% found just once. The record originates from a study of blood T cell repertoires in COVID-19. Study context: Nucleic acid was either cDNA or gDNA, and it came from T cells, B-cell-depleted T cells, or PBMCs.

J gave up 5 bases and V 6 bases, and 4 bases lay outside the gene matches. Germline loops: CDR1 MNHEY, CDR2 SMNVEV (reference sequence). CDR3 size: 15 residues. The sequenced sample was peripheral blood. The TCR sequence derives from a woman in her sixties or seventies with active COVID-19. This chain uses TRBV27 with TRBJ2-3; 14 positions match TRBD2. The CDR3 DNA reads as TGTGCCAGCAGGATAGGACTAGCGGGAGGAGATACGCAGTATTTT. Its translation is CASRIGLAGGDTQYF.